A single sample is the source of the 13 T cell receptor beta chains below, sequenced in a study of T cell repertoires in cytomegalovirus infection. One entry per CDR3 protein results from TCRdb running MiXCR on the reads. There are around 740,000 distinct CDR3 sequences in the sample; roughly a third occur only once, and under 3.5% lies in the top ten. Sequenced input: PBMCs. These receptors were obtained from a human donor in good health (CMV status not recorded). Some clones in this sample may be carry-over from other donors' samples.

This clonotype appeared a few times. The chain is built from TRBV6-6 and TRBJ2-5, with 12 bases matching TRBD2. The CDR3 totals 16 residues. V shed 2 bases and J 4 bases; nucleotides not matched to a gene: 5. Germline CDR1 MNHNY, CDR2 SVGAGI (reference sequence). The CDR3 nucleotides read TGTGCCAGCAGTTACCCGCTAGCGGGGGGGAGAGAGACCCAGTACTTC. As protein: CASSYPLAGGRETQYF.

Details on this clonotype: The conserved phenylalanine or tryptophan is not found at the CDR3 terminus, so this likely reflects a read error. The CDR3 loop is CASRPTGATNEKLFS. CDR3 coding DNA: TGTGCCAGCAGACCTACAGGGGCAACTAATGAAAAACTGTTTTCT. The rearrangement uses TRBV7-4 and TRBJ1-4; TRBD1 matches at 7 bases. Unmatched junction bases numbered 4, after V lost 6 bases and J lost 0 bases. CDR3 length equals 15 residues. The germline V gene has CDR1 SGHVT and CDR2 SQSDAQ.

This rearrangement joins TRBV6-6 to TRBJ1-6; tentative D call: TRBD1 (5 bases). Trimming cost V 2 bases and J 6 bases, with 11 bases left between them. Germline CDR1 is MNHNY and CDR2 is SVGAGI (reference sequence). CDR3 length: 15 amino acids. The CDR3 is CASSYEQGANSPLHF. The CDR3 DNA follows: TGTGCCAGCAGTTACGAGCAGGGAGCTAATTCACCCCTCCACTTT.

This clonotype was seen a handful of times. J is TRBJ1-4 and V is TRBV6-5; TRBD1 matches 7 bases. The length of the CDR3 is 17 residues. With 0 bases clipped from V and 5 bases from J, the junction kept 9 bases outside the gene matches. Germline loops: CDR1 MNHEY, CDR2 SVGAGI. CDR3 in DNA: TGTGCCAGCAGTTACTCGAATTGGGGACAGCGAAATGAAAAACTGTTTTTT. Its protein product is CASSYSNWGQRNEKLFF.

In this sample, this clonotype turned up a few times. The chain has TRBV7-8 and TRBJ2-1, with D perhaps assigned TRBD1 or TRBD2 (5 bases each). CDR1 and CDR2 from the germline V gene are SGHVS and FQNEAQ. V shed 5 bases and J shed 8 bases, with 22 bases lying between them. The CDR3 covers 16 residues. The CDR3: CASSPKPGLVGDEQFF. CDR3 DNA sequence: TGTGCCAGCAGCCCTAAACCGGGGCTGGTCGGGGATGAGCAGTTCTTC.

This clonotype was observed a handful of times. The chain recombines TRBV24-1 with TRBJ2-7; TRBD1 might be the D (5 bases). This CDR3 has 12 amino acids. Germline CDR1 reads KGHDR; CDR2 reads SFDVKD. Trimming shortened V by 5 bases and J by 5 bases, and 9 bases separated the two germline ends. CDR3 DNA sequence: TGTGCCACCAGTGGACAGAACCACGAGCAGTACTTC. This encodes CATSGQNHEQYF.

The V gene is TRBV30, the J gene TRBJ1-3; TRBD1 agrees at 7 bases. This CDR3 has 15 amino acids. The V and J ends lost 0 bases and 0 bases, in that order; junction bases with no gene match: 2. The germline CDR1 and CDR2 sequences are GTSNPN and SVGIG (reference sequence). The CDR3 DNA sequence: TGTGCCTGGAGTGTACAGGGGATCTCTGGAAACACCATATATTTT. This encodes CAWSVQGISGNTIYF.

This chain links TRBV6-2 or TRBV6-3 with TRBJ1-1, with TRBD1 as a possible D gene (5 bases). The CDR3 sequence is 15 residues long. Germline V lookup: CDR1 MNHEY, CDR2 SVGEGT. V was pared by 2 bases and J by 4 bases, with 14 bases between. For the CDR3, the DNA is TGTGCCAGCAGTTACGCTCGGACAAGTCGCACTGAAGCTTTCTTT. Amino acids: CASSYARTSRTEAFF.

This clonotype was found a few times. The rearrangement joins TRBV5-6 to TRBJ1-3; D may be TRBD1 (5 bases). Germline loops: CDR1 SGHDT, CDR2 YYEEEE. V shed 0 bases and J shed 2 bases, with 12 bases lying between them. This CDR3 has 16 amino acids. The CDR3 nucleotides are TGTGCCAGCAGCTTGGGGGGGAGAAACCCTGGAAACACCATATATTTT. Its translation is CASSLGGRNPGNTIYF.

This clonotype turned up a few times. This rearrangement joins TRBV7-9 to TRBJ2-1; a weak D match, TRBD2 (5 bases). CDR1 and CDR2 (germline): SEHNR, FQNEAQ (reference sequence). Trimming stripped 4 bases from V and 0 bases from J, with 13 bases between. CDR3 length equals 16 residues. CDR3 in DNA: TGTGCCAGCAGCTCCCGGAGCGGTCGCTCCTACAATGAGCAGTTCTTC. This encodes CASSSRSGRSYNEQFF.

The CDR3 loop reads CASSSQTGPAYEQYF. The CDR3 coding sequence is TGTGCCAGCAGTTCTCAGACTGGTCCAGCCTACGAGCAGTACTTC. The gene calls are TRBV7-8 and TRBJ2-7; D is undetermined. The V and J ends lost 6 bases and 2 bases respectively, with 17 bases between them. The V gene's germline CDR1 is SGHVS and CDR2 FQNEAQ. CDR3 length: 15 amino acids.

This clonotype was observed at least ten times. The chain links TRBV27 to TRBJ1-3; no definite D call. The CDR3 consists of 13 residues. V was shortened by 6 bases and J by 4 bases, with 10 bases between the two germline ends. Germline V lookup: CDR1 MNHEY, CDR2 SMNVEV (reference sequence). This CDR3 is CASSLGRGNTIYF. CDR3 nucleotide sequence: TGTGCCAGCAGCTTAGGTCGGGGAAACACCATATATTTT.

The chain couples TRBV7-8 to TRBJ1-1, with 7 bases that match TRBD1. CDR3 length: 15 amino acids. The junction had 10 bases not matched to a gene; V was cut back by 4 bases and J by 5 bases. The V gene's germline CDR1 is SGHVS and CDR2 FQNEAQ. The CDR3 DNA reads TGTGCCAGCAGCTACAGCCGGGCAGGGGGGACTGAAGCTTTCTTT. Residues: CASSYSRAGGTEAFF. Based on the CDR3 plus reference TRBV7-8 and TRBJ1-1, the full variable domain is GAGVSQSPRYKVAKRGQDVALRCDPISGHVSLFWYQQALGQGPEFLTYFQNEAQLDKSGLPSDRFFAERPEGSVSTLKIQRTQQEDSAVYLCASSYSRAGGTEAFFGQGTRLTVV.